These 32 T cell receptor beta chains came from one sample sequenced in a study of monozygotic twins with inflammatory bowel disease. TCRdb reprocessed the 5' RACE reads and keeps a single row for each CDR3 protein, giving no DNA. The sample has 200,000 to 250,000 distinct CDR3 sequences. Sequencing was performed on blood. These receptors were collected from a human donor with ulcerative colitis or Crohn's disease, or a healthy co-twin of an affected twin (not recorded which).

The J gene is TRBJ1-2, the V gene TRBV7-8; the D gene TCRdb calls, TRBD1, cannot be checked with no DNA. The CDR3 spans 16 residues. Germline CDR1 is SGHVS and CDR2 is FQNEAQ. This CDR3 reads CASSKPPQGATYGYTF.

CDR3 sequence reads: CASSLRGGNYEQYF. The chain couples TRBV5-1 to TRBJ2-7; TCRdb lists TRBD1, though no DNA is available to test this call. The CDR3 spans 14 residues. CDR1 is SGHRS and CDR2 is YFSETQ in the germline V gene.

The genes are TRBV7-2 and TRBJ1-1; TCRdb outputs TRBD1, but without DNA this stays unchecked. CDR3 length equals 15 residues. Germline assignment: CDR1 SGHTA and CDR2 FQGNSA. This chain's CDR3 is CASSPRGRKNTEAFF. The variable domain in full, with the rest retrieved from reference TRBV7-2 and TRBJ1-1, is GAGVSQSPSNKVTEKGKDVELRCDPISGHTALYWYRQSLGQGLEFLIYFQGNSAPDKSGLPSDRFSAERTGGSVSTLTIQRTQQEDSAVYLCASSPRGRKNTEAFFGQGTRLTVV.

The rearrangement links TRBV18 to TRBJ1-3. Germline lookup yields CDR1 KGHSH and CDR2 LQKENI. The CDR3 runs to 13 residues. CDR3: CASSPRLSDTIYF.

The chain joins TRBV3-1 to TRBJ2-2. This CDR3 spans 11 amino acids. In germline, CDR1 is LGHDT, CDR2 YNNKEL (reference sequence). The CDR3 sequence is CACSLLEELSF.

This chain's CDR3 is CASSLGSAGSQIQYF. This sequence joins TRBV5-1 and TRBJ2-7; TCRdb calls TRBD2, which cannot be checked without DNA. The CDR3 length is 15 residues. The germline gives CDR1 SGHRS, CDR2 YFSETQ.

The chain has TRBV7-2 and TRBJ1-1; the D call from TCRdb, TRBD1, cannot be confirmed without DNA. In germline, CDR1 is SGHTA, CDR2 FQGNSA. The CDR3 totals 16 residues. The CDR3 is CASSLTRGARISEAFF.

This chain joins TRBV6-1 and TRBJ2-1; TCRdb designates TRBD2, a call that cannot be tested without DNA. From germline, CDR1 is MNHNS and CDR2 SASEGT. This CDR3 has 15 amino acids. CDR3 loop: CASSVTSGTTNEQFF.

This chain uses TRBV10-2 with TRBJ2-7; there is no DNA to check the TCRdb D call of TRBD2. The CDR3 covers 15 residues. Per germline, CDR1 WSHSY and CDR2 SAAADI. This chain's CDR3 is CASSERQGGSYEQYF.

The chain has TRBV5-1 and TRBJ2-3; TCRdb reports TRBD2, a call that lacks DNA to check it against. CDR3 length: 15 amino acids. Germline assignment: CDR1 SGHRS and CDR2 YFSETQ. The CDR3 region is CASSQKGASTDTQYF.

J is TRBJ1-1 and V is TRBV20-1. CDR1 is DFQATT and CDR2 is SNEGSKA in the germline V gene (reference sequence). The CDR3 has 14 amino acids. This CDR3 is CSAARAGSLTEAFF.

The chain recombines TRBV11-2 with TRBJ2-1; TCRdb lists TRBD1, though no DNA is available to test this call. The V gene's germline CDR1 is SGHAT and CDR2 FQNNGV. This CDR3 contains 16 residues. CDR3 in amino acids: CASSPLRTQTYNEQFF.

The rearrangement uses TRBV24-1 and TRBJ2-1; absent DNA, TCRdb's TRBD1 call cannot be checked. CDR1 and CDR2 (germline): KGHDR, SFDVKD. The CDR3 has 15 residues. CDR3 protein: CATSDGTGTYNEQFF.

The chain carries TRBV5-1 and TRBJ2-2. This CDR3 region has 16 residues. Germline V gives CDR1 SGHRS, CDR2 YFSETQ. CDR3 loop: CASSLRQDGNTGELFF.

V gene TRBV27 combines with J gene TRBJ2-6. The germline CDR1 and CDR2 sequences are MNHEY and SMNVEV (reference sequence). This CDR3 contains 15 residues. CDR3 sequence: CASRHEGSGANVLTF. The full variable domain, its missing parts supplied by reference TRBV27 and TRBJ2-6, is EAQVTQNPRYLITVTGKKLTVTCSQNMNHEYMSWYRQDPGLGLRQIYYSMNVEVTDKGDVPEGYKVSRKEKRNFPLILESPSPNQTSLYFCASRHEGSGANVLTFGAGSRLTVL.

The V call is TRBV3-1, the J call TRBJ2-1. In germline, CDR1 is LGHDT, CDR2 YNNKEL (reference sequence). The CDR3 is made up of 17 amino acids. The CDR3 is CASSQDRGSVVYNEQFF.

This sequence joins TRBV5-1 and TRBJ2-7; absent DNA, TCRdb's TRBD1 call cannot be checked. This CDR3 spans 13 amino acids. CDR1 is SGHRS and CDR2 is YFSETQ in the germline V gene. CDR3 region: CACKGPGLYEQYF.

This rearrangement joins TRBV7-8 to TRBJ2-4; TCRdb's D call, TRBD2, is unchecked because there is no DNA. The CDR3 length is 16 residues. CDR1 SGHVS and CDR2 FQNEAQ come from the germline V gene. The CDR3 sequence: CASSFAGSWAKNIQYF. Based on the CDR3 plus reference TRBV7-8 and TRBJ2-4, the full variable domain is GAGVSQSPRYKVAKRGQDVALRCDPISGHVSLFWYQQALGQGPEFLTYFQNEAQLDKSGLPSDRFFAERPEGSVSTLKIQRTQQEDSAVYLCASSFAGSWAKNIQYFGAGTRLSVL.

CDR3 protein: CASRSVGQPPDEQYF. The chain couples TRBV28 to TRBJ2-7; TCRdb lists TRBD1, though no DNA is available to test this call. There are 15 residues in the CDR3. Germline V gene data show CDR1 as MDHEN and CDR2 as SYDVKM.

The chain couples TRBV5-6 to TRBJ2-1; the D call from TCRdb, TRBD2, cannot be confirmed without DNA. The CDR3 covers 15 residues. Germline assignment: CDR1 SGHDT and CDR2 YYEEEE. CDR3 region: CASSLWASGNNEQFF.

The rearrangement links TRBV30 to TRBJ1-1; no DNA is available, so the TRBD1 call from TCRdb remains unchecked. From germline, CDR1 is GTSNPN and CDR2 SVGIG (reference sequence). This CDR3 contains 13 residues. CDR3 loop: CAWNWGPGTEAFF.

The chain uses TRBV29-1 and TRBJ2-7. Germline assignment: CDR1 SQVTM and CDR2 ANQGSEA. The CDR3 contains 12 residues. CDR3 protein: CSFYTSSYEQYF.

The J gene is TRBJ1-2, the V gene TRBV20-1. CDR1 is DFQATT, CDR2 SNEGSKA, per germline (reference sequence). The CDR3 length is 11 residues. CDR3 sequence reads: CSARDFDGYTF.

The J gene is TRBJ2-6, the V gene TRBV2. This CDR3 has 16 residues. Per the germline V gene, CDR1 is SNHLY and CDR2 is FYNNEI. CDR3 sequence reads: CASRGDRSSGANVLTF.

This chain connects TRBV7-9 to TRBJ2-1; TCRdb names TRBD2, which stays unverified in the absence of DNA. Germline CDR1 is SEHNR and CDR2 is FQNEAQ (reference sequence). This CDR3 contains 15 residues. The CDR3 sequence: CASSLAGPGGNEQFF.

The CDR3 here is CASSPRTVQETQYF. The chain is built from TRBV7-8 and TRBJ2-5; absent DNA, TCRdb's TRBD1 call cannot be checked. CDR1 and CDR2 (germline): SGHVS, FQNEAQ. CDR3 length equals 14 residues.

The V gene is TRBV20-1, the J gene TRBJ2-1; TCRdb's D call of TRBD1 is untestable without DNA. This CDR3 region has 16 residues. Germline lookup yields CDR1 DFQATT and CDR2 SNEGSKA (reference sequence). CDR3 amino acids: CSARVQTGLNYNEQFF.

This chain joins TRBV7-2 and TRBJ2-7; TCRdb outputs TRBD1, but without DNA this stays unchecked. Germline CDR1 and CDR2: SGHTA and FQGNSA. The CDR3 is 12 amino acids. CDR3 amino acids: CASSSQGYEQYF.

The V gene is TRBV30, the J gene TRBJ1-4; TCRdb's D gene call, TRBD1, goes unchecked for lack of DNA. This CDR3 region has 14 residues. Germline values: CDR1 GTSNPN, CDR2 SVGIG (reference sequence). CDR3 region: CAWSDPDGNEKLFF.

This rearrangement joins TRBV6-1 to TRBJ1-5; the D call of TRBD1 rests on TCRdb alone, since no DNA is present to check it. CDR3 length: 14 residues. CDR1 and CDR2 (germline): MNHNS, SASEGT. CDR3 in amino acids: CASQVGGNEQPQHF.

This chain uses TRBV27 with TRBJ2-7; the D gene TCRdb calls, TRBD1, cannot be checked with no DNA. The CDR3 length is 14 residues. The germline gives CDR1 MNHEY, CDR2 SMNVEV (reference sequence). CDR3 protein: CATPAMFARGEQYF.

The rearrangement joins TRBV9 to TRBJ2-2; the D call of TRBD1 rests on TCRdb alone, since no DNA is present to check it. This CDR3 contains 14 residues. Germline CDR1 and CDR2: SGDLS and YYNGEE. The CDR3 is CASSVDRGTGELFF.